In its sample, the clone carrying this TCR beta chain was seen a few times. What it binds is unknown. Using a J-beta primer mix together with a sample-barcoded 5' primer, a second PCR was run for roughly 7 to 11 cycles. TCRdb fed the 5' RACE reads into MiXCR, producing one record per CDR3 protein. The top ten clones hold more than 25% of a sample with approximately 800,000 distinct CDR3 sequences, more than 55% of them seen once. The sample comes from a study of blood T cells in healthy people across ages. Study-wide results and limits: With donor CMV status unknown, expanded clonotype changes were possibly confounded.

Between the trimmed V and J ends, which lost 11 bases and 1 base, there was a span of 20 bases. Germline V CDR1 and CDR2: MDHEN, SYDVKM. The CDR3 totals 15 residues. The sequence was obtained from a man aged 40-49 years in good health. This chain joins TRBV28 and TRBJ1-2; D not certain. The sample consisted of blood. DNA for the CDR3: TGTGCCGCCACGAGCGGCGGAAATAATAACTATGGCTACACCTTC. Translated: CAATSGGNNNYGYTF.